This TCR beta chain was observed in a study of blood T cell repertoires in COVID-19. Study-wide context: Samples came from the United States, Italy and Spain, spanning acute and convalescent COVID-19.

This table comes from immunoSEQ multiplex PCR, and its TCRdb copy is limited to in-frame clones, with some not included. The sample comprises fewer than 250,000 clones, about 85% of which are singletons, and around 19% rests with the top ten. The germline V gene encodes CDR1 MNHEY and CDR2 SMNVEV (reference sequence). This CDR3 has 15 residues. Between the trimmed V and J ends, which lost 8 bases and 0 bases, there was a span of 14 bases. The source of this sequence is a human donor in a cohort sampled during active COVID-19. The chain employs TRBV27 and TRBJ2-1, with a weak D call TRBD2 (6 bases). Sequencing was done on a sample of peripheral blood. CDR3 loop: CASRRGIHSYNEQFF. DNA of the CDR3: TGTGCCAGCCGGCGGGGAATTCACTCCTACAATGAGCAGTTCTTC.